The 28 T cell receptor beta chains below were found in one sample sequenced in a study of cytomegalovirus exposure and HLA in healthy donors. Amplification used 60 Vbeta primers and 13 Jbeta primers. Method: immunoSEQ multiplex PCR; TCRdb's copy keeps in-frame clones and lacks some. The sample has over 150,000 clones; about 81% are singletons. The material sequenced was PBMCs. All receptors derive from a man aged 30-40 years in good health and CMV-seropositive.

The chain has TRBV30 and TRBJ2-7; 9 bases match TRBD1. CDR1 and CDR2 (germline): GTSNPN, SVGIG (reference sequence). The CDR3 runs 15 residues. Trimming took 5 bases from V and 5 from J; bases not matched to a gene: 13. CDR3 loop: CAWDKGQGTSNEQYF. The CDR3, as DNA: TGTGCCTGGGATAAGGGACAGGGTACTTCCAACGAGCAGTACTTC.

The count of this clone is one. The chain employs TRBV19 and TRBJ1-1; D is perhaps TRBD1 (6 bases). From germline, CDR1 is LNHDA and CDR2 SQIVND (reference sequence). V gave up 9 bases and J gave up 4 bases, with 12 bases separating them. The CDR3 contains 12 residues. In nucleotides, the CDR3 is TGTGCCAGCCTACAGGGTTTCACTGAAGCTTTCTTT. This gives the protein CASLQGFTEAFF.

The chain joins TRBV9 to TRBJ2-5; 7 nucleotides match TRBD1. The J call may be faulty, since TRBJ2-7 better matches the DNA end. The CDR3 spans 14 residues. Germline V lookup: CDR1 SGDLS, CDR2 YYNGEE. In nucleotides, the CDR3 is TGTGCCAGCAGCGTCGGACAGGCACCCTACGAGCAGTACTTC. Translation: CASSVGQAPYEQYF.

This CDR3 reads CASRWRTYHF. In nucleotides, the CDR3 is TGTGCCAGCAGGTGGAGAACGTACCATTTT. The chain links TRBV6-4 to TRBJ1-5; D ambiguous. Trimming left V 6 bases short and J 16 bases short, with 13 bases between. The CDR3 contains 10 residues. Germline CDR1 MRHNA, CDR2 SNTAGT.

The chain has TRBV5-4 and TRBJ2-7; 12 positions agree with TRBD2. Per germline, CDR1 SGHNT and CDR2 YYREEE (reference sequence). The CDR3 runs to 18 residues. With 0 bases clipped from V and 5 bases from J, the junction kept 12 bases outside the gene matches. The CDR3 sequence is CASSLGGLAGGPIDEQYF. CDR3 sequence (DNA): TGTGCCAGCAGCTTGGGCGGTCTAGCGGGAGGGCCCATCGACGAGCAGTACTTC.

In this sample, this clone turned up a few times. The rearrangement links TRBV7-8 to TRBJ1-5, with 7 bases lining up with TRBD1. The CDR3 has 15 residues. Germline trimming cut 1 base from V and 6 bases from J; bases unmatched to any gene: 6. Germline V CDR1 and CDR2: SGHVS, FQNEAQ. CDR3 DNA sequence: TGTGCCAGCAGCTTAGTAAGCCAGGGGGGTCAGCCCCAGCATTTT. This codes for CASSLVSQGGQPQHF. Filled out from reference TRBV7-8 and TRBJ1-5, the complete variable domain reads GAGVSQSPRYKVAKRGQDVALRCDPISGHVSLFWYQQALGQGPEFLTYFQNEAQLDKSGLPSDRFFAERPEGSVSTLKIQRTQQEDSAVYLCASSLVSQGGQPQHFGDGTRLSIL.

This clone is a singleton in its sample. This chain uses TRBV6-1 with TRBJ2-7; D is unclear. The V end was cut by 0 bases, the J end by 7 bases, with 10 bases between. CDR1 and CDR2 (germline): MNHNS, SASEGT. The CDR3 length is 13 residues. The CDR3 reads CASSEARHREQYF. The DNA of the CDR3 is TGTGCCAGCAGTGAAGCGCGCCACCGTGAGCAGTACTTC.

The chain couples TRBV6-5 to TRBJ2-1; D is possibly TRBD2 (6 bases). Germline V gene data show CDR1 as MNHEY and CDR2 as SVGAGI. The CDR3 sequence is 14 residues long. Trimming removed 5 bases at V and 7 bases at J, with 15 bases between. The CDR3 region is CASSEGPRGNEQFF. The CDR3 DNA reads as TGTGCCAGCAGTGAAGGACCCCGGGGGAATGAGCAGTTCTTC.

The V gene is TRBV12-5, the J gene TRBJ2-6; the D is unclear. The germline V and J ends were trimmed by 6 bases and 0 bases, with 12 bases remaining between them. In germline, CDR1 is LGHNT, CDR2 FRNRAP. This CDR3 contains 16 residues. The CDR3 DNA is TGTGCTAGTGGACAGCAATATCGCTCTGGGGCCAACGTCCTGACTTTC. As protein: CASGQQYRSGANVLTF.

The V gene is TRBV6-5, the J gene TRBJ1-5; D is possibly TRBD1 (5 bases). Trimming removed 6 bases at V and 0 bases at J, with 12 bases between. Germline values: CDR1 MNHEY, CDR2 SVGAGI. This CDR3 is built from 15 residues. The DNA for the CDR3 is TGTGCCAGCAGGGTCCAGGGCTATAGCAATCAGCCCCAGCATTTT. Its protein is CASRVQGYSNQPQHF.

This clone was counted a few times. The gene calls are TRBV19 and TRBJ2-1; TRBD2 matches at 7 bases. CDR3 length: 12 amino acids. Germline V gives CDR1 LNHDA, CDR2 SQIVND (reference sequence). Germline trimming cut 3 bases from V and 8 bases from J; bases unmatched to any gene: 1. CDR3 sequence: CASSIAGDEQFF. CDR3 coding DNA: TGTGCCAGTAGTATTGCGGGAGATGAGCAGTTCTTC.

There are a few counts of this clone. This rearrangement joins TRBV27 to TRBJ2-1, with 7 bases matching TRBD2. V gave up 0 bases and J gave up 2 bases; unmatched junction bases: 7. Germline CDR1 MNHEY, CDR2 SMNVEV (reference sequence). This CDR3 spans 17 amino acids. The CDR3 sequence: CASSLSRGGSTYNEQFF. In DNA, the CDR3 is TGTGCCAGCAGTTTATCGAGGGGCGGGAGCACCTACAATGAGCAGTTCTTC.

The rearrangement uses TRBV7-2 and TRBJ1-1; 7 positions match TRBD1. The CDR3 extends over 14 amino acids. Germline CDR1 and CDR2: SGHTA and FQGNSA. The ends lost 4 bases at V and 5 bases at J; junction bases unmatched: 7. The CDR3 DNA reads TGTGCCAGCAGCTCGCAGACAGGGCCAACTGAAGCTTTCTTT. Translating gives CASSSQTGPTEAFF.

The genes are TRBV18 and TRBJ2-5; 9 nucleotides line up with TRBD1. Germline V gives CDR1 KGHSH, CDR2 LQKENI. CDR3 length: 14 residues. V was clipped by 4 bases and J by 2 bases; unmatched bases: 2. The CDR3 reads CASSQGQGQETQYF. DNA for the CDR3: TGTGCCAGCTCACAGGGACAGGGACAAGAGACCCAGTACTTC. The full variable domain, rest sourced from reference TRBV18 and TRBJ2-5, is NAGVMQNPRHLVRRRGQEARLRCSPMKGHSHVYWYRQLPEEGLKFMVYLQKENIIDESGMPKERFSAEFPKEGPSILRIQQVVRGDSAAYFCASSQGQGQETQYFGPGTRLLVL.

The CDR3 is CASSWITGTGNDGYTF. The CDR3, as DNA: TGTGCCAGCAGCTGGATCACCGGGACAGGCAACGATGGCTACACCTTC. This chain uses TRBV5-8 with TRBJ1-2, with TRBD1 matching 8 bases. The CDR3 has 16 residues. The V gene end was trimmed by 3 bases and the J gene end by 6 bases; junction bases not matched to a gene: 13. Germline V CDR1 and CDR2: SGHTS, YDEGEE. The whole variable domain, remainder taken from reference TRBV5-8 and TRBJ1-2, is EAGVTQSPTHLIKTRGQQATLRCSPISGHTSVYWYQQALGLGLQFLLWYDEGEERNRGNFPPRFSGRQFPNYSSELNVNALELEDSALYLCASSWITGTGNDGYTFGSGTRLTVV.

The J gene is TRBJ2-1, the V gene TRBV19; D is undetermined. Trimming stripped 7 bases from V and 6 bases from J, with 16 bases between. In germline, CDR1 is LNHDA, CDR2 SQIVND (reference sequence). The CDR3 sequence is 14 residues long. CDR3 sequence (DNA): TGTGCCAGTACTAGAGCGAGTGCTAGCAATGAGCAGTTCTTC. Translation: CASTRASASNEQFF.

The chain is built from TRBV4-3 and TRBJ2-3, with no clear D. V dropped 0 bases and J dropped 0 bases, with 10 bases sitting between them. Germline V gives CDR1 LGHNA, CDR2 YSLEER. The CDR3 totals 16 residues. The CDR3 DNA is TGCGCCAGCAGCCAAGATCGAGATACTAGCACAGATACGCAGTATTTT. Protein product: CASSQDRDTSTDTQYF.

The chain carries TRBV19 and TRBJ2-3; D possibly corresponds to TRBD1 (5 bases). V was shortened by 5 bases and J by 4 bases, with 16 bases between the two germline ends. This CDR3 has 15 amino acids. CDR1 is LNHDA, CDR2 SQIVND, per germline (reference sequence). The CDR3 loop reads CASSPRARAADTQYF. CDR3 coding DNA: TGTGCCAGTAGTCCACGGGCCAGGGCCGCAGATACGCAGTATTTT.

The CDR3 loop reads CASSSGQASDEQYF. In nucleotides, the CDR3 is TGTGCCAGCAGTTCTGGACAGGCTAGTGACGAGCAGTACTTC. V usage is TRBV28 and J usage is TRBJ2-7; 7 bases match TRBD1. CDR1 is MDHEN and CDR2 is SYDVKM in the germline V gene. J gave up 5 bases and V 4 bases, and 8 bases lay outside the gene matches. The CDR3 sequence is 14 residues long.

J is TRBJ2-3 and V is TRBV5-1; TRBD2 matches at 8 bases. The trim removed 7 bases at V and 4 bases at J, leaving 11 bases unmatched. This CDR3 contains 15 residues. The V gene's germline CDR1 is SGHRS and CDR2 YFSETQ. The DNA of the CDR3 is TGCGCCAGCCTTCCCGGGGGGGCTGTTTCAGATACGCAGTATTTT. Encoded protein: CASLPGGAVSDTQYF.

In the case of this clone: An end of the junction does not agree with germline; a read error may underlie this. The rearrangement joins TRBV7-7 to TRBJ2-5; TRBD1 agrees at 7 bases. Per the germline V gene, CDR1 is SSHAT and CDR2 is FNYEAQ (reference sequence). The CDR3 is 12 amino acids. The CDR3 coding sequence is TGTGCTAGCAGCCAACAGGGGGAGACCCAGTACTTC. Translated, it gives CASSQQGETQYF. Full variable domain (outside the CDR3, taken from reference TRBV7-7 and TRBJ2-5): GAGVSQSPRYKVTKRGQDVTLRCDPISSHATLYWYQQALGQGPEFLTYFNYEAQPDKSGLPSDRFSAERPEGSISTLTIQRTEQRDSAMYRCASSQQGETQYFGPGTRLLVL.

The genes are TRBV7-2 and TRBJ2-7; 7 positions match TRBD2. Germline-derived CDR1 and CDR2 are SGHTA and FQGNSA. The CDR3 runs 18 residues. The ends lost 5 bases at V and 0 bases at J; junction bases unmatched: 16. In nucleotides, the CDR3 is TGTGCCAGCAGCCAGCGGACTAGTCCTCCCCTCAGCTCCTACGAGCAGTACTTC. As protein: CASSQRTSPPLSSYEQYF.

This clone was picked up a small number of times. The CDR3 protein is CASSLGAGAGDDDTQYF. CDR3 in DNA: TGTGCCAGCAGCTTAGGGGCCGGAGCGGGAGATGACGATACGCAGTATTTT. V is TRBV7-2 and J is TRBJ2-3, with 8 bases matching TRBD2. Germline V gene data show CDR1 as SGHTA and CDR2 as FQGNSA. The trim removed 1 base at V and 6 bases at J, leaving 12 bases unmatched. The CDR3 covers 17 residues.

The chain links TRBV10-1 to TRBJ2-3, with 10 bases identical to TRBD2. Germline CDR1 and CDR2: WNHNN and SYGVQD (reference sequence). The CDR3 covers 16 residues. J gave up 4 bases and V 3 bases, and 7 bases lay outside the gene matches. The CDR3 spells CASSDLAGGGPDTQYF. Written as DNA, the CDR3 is TGCGCCAGCAGTGACTTAGCGGGGGGCGGCCCAGATACGCAGTATTTT.

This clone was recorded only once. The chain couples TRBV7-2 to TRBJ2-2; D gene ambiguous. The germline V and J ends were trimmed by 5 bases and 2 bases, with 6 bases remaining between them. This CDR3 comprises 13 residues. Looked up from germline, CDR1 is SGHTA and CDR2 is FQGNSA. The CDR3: CASSQTNTGELFF. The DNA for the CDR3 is TGTGCCAGCAGCCAAACTAACACCGGGGAGCTGTTTTTT.

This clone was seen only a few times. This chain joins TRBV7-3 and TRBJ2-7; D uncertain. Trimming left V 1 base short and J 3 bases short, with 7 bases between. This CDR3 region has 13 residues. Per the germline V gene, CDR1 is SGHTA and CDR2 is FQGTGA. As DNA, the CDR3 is TGTGCCAGCAGCTTAAAGTCCAGCTACGAGCAGTACTTC. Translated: CASSLKSSYEQYF.

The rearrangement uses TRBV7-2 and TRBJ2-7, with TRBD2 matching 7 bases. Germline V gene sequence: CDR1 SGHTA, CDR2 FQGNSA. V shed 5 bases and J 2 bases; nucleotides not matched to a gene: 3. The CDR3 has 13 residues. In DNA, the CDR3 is TGTGCCAGCAGCCGGACTAGGGCCTACGAGCAGTACTTC. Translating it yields CASSRTRAYEQYF.

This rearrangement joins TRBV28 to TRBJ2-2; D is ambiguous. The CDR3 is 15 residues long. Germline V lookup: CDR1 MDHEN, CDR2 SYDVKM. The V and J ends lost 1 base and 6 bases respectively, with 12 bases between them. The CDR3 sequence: CASSLSSVHPGELFF. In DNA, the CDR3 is TGTGCCAGCAGTTTATCCTCAGTACATCCCGGGGAGCTGTTTTTT.